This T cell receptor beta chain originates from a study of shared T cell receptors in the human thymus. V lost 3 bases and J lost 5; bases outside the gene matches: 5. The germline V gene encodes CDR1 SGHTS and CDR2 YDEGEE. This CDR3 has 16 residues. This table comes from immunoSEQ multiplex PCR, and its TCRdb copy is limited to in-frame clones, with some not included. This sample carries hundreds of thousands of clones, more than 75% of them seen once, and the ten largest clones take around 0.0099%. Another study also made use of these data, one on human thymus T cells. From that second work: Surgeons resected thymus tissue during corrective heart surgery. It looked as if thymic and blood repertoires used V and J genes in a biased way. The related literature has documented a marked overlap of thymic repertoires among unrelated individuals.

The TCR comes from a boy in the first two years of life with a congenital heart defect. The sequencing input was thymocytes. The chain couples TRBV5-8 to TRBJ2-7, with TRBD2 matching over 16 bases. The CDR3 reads CASSSGLAGGPHEQYF. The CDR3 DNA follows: TGTGCCAGCAGCTCGGGACTAGCGGGAGGGCCCCACGAGCAGTACTTC.